Following are 27 T cell receptor beta chains from one sample sequenced in a study of shared clonotypes between healthy human individuals. Naive CD8 cells were CD45RO-negative, positively selected for CCR7, excluding terminally differentiated effector memory CD45RA+ cells. Here immunoSEQ multiplex PCR was the method, and the copy in TCRdb shows in-frame clones only, minus some. The profile shows 500,000 to 700,000 clones, approximately 95% of them singletons. The material sequenced was naive CD8+ T cells sorted from blood. The source is a woman between 25 and 40 years old in good health.

As to this clone: In the same sample, other DNA sequences code for this CDR3. The V and J genes are TRBV9 and TRBJ2-7; no clear D. This CDR3 spans 12 amino acids. Trimming shortened V by 4 bases and J by 2 bases, and 7 bases separated the two germline ends. Germline V lookup: CDR1 SGDLS, CDR2 YYNGEE. CDR3 residues: CASSSGPYEQYF. As DNA, the CDR3 is TGTGCCAGCAGCTCAGGTCCCTACGAGCAGTACTTC.

The rearrangement uses TRBV14 and TRBJ1-1; D is possibly TRBD1 (5 bases). V lost 6 bases to trimming and J lost 5 bases, with 16 bases between them. Germline V lookup: CDR1 SGHDN, CDR2 FVKESK. The CDR3 covers 14 residues. CDR3 loop: CASSRRGASTEAFF. The CDR3 DNA reads as TGTGCCAGCAGTCGTCGCGGGGCAAGTACTGAAGCTTTCTTT.

The chain has TRBV27 and TRBJ2-1, with D hard to call. The CDR3 has 13 residues. The V gene's germline CDR1 is MNHEY and CDR2 SMNVEV (reference sequence). V dropped 6 bases and J dropped 5 bases, with 11 bases sitting between them. The CDR3 DNA reads TGTGCCAGCAGCCTGACGAGACACAATGAGCAGTTCTTC. Translation: CASSLTRHNEQFF.

The rearrangement links TRBV9 to TRBJ2-2; possibly TRBD1 for D (5 bases). With 0 bases removed from V and 6 bases from J, the gap between germline ends came to 9 bases. The CDR3 length is 14 residues. CDR1 and CDR2 (germline): SGDLS, YYNGEE. In DNA, the CDR3 is TGTGCCAGCAGCGTAGCTTGGGGCGCCGGGGAGCTGTTTTTT. Encoded protein: CASSVAWGAGELFF.

The chain uses TRBV10-3 and TRBJ1-1; D gene ambiguous. Germline V gives CDR1 ENHRY, CDR2 SYGVKD. The CDR3 contains 15 residues. Between the trimmed V and J ends, which lost 0 bases and 0 bases, there was a span of 8 bases. CDR3: CAISESPALNTEAFF. The CDR3 DNA is TGTGCCATCAGTGAGTCTCCGGCATTGAACACTGAAGCTTTCTTT.

The genes are TRBV19 and TRBJ2-4; the D gene is possibly TRBD1 (7 bases). In germline, CDR1 is LNHDA, CDR2 SQIVND (reference sequence). This CDR3 is built from 17 residues. V was pared by 0 bases and J by 5 bases, with 17 bases between. As DNA, the CDR3 is TGTGCCAGTAGTATAGAGGCGGGACAGCCTCTCGAAAACATTCAGTACTTC. Protein product: CASSIEAGQPLENIQYF.

The rearrangement uses TRBV5-4 and TRBJ1-2; no reliable D call. The germline CDR1 and CDR2 sequences are SGHNT and YYREEE (reference sequence). V gave up 4 bases and J gave up 4 bases, with 8 bases separating them. CDR3 size: 12 residues. The DNA of the CDR3 is TGTGCCAGCAGCCCGGACTTCTATGGCTACACCTTC. Translation gives CASSPDFYGYTF.

The sample holds a few counts of this clone. The chain couples TRBV30 to TRBJ2-7; unclear D gene. The CDR3 has 16 amino acids. V shed 0 bases and J shed 0 bases, with 15 bases lying between them. In germline, CDR1 is GTSNPN, CDR2 SVGIG (reference sequence). CDR3 sequence (DNA): TGTGCCTGGAGTGTGGGTATCGGGCAAGGCTCCTACGAGCAGTACTTC. It encodes CAWSVGIGQGSYEQYF.

This chain connects TRBV27 to TRBJ2-7, with no clear D. Germline CDR1 and CDR2: MNHEY and SMNVEV (reference sequence). The ends were cut back, 7 bases at V and 4 bases at J, with 17 bases in the middle. There are 14 residues in the CDR3. The DNA for the CDR3 is TGTGCCAGCACCAAAACCCTCCAAGATTACGAGCAGTACTTC. Its protein product is CASTKTLQDYEQYF.

V gene TRBV28 combines with J gene TRBJ1-5; the D is unclear. This CDR3 spans 13 amino acids. Trimming cost V 3 bases and J 10 bases, with 13 bases left between them. In germline, CDR1 is MDHEN, CDR2 SYDVKM. CDR3 amino acids: CASSFGSVRPQHF. The CDR3 coding sequence is TGTGCCAGCAGTTTCGGGTCGGTGAGACCCCAGCATTTT.

The rearrangement joins TRBV7-9 to TRBJ2-3, with unresolved D. Germline CDR1 SEHNR, CDR2 FQNEAQ (reference sequence). The germline V and J ends were trimmed by 5 bases and 2 bases, with 8 bases remaining between them. The CDR3 loop spans 13 amino acids. CDR3 DNA sequence: TGTGCCAGCAGCCCTGAAAACACAGATACGCAGTATTTT. Protein product: CASSPENTDTQYF. The full variable domain, its missing parts supplied by reference TRBV7-9 and TRBJ2-3, is DTGVSQNPRHKITKRGQNVTFRCDPISEHNRLYWYRQTLGQGPEFLTYFQNEAQLEKSRLLSDRFSAERPKGSFSTLEIQRTEQGDSAMYLCASSPENTDTQYFGPGTRLTVL.

The chain links TRBV19 to TRBJ2-1, with 8 bases lining up with TRBD2. Germline V lookup: CDR1 LNHDA, CDR2 SQIVND (reference sequence). The V gene end was trimmed by 5 bases and the J gene end by 8 bases; junction bases not matched to a gene: 8. The CDR3 spans 14 residues. CDR3 sequence (DNA): TGTGCCAGTAGTCCCCTACCAGCGGGAGATGAGCAGTTCTTC. Protein sequence: CASSPLPAGDEQFF.

The rearrangement links TRBV28 to TRBJ2-5, with 9 positions matching TRBD1. The CDR3 sequence is 14 residues long. V trimming: 6 bases; J trimming: 1 base; junction bases outside the gene matches: 3. In germline, CDR1 is MDHEN, CDR2 SYDVKM. CDR3 sequence (DNA): TGTGCCAGCAGGGACAGGGGCTCCCAAGAGACCCAGTACTTC. Translated, it gives CASRDRGSQETQYF.

The chain is built from TRBV7-3 and TRBJ2-5, with no clear D. Judging by the DNA end, TRBJ2-7 fits better; the J call may be wrong. CDR1 is SGHTA, CDR2 FQGTGA, per germline. This CDR3 is 13 amino acids long. Written as DNA, the CDR3 is TGTGCCAGCAGCCAGACAACATCCGCCGAGCAGTACTTC. Protein product: CASSQTTSAEQYF.

The rearrangement uses TRBV9 and TRBJ2-2; 8 bases map to TRBD2. In germline, CDR1 is SGDLS, CDR2 YYNGEE. There are 16 residues in the CDR3. V lost 0 bases and J lost 4; bases outside the gene matches: 5. CDR3 in DNA: TGTGCCAGCAGCGTAGGAGCGGGAGTGGGCACCGGGGAGCTGTTTTTT. Protein product: CASSVGAGVGTGELFF.

The chain links TRBV11-3 to TRBJ2-1; TRBD1 is a possible D gene (7 bases). Germline V CDR1 and CDR2: SGHNT, YENEEA. Trimming pared 5 bases from V and 5 bases from J, leaving 13 bases between. CDR3 length equals 14 residues. The CDR3 nucleotides read TGTGCCAGCAGCCAGGGGGGCGGGAACAATGAGCAGTTCTTC. Translation gives CASSQGGGNNEQFF.

With respect to this clone: Mismatch with germline at one junction end may stem from a read error. The J gene is TRBJ2-5, the V gene TRBV11-2; 10 positions agree with TRBD1. The CDR3 loop spans 14 amino acids. The germline CDR1 and CDR2 sequences are SGHAT and FQNNGV. The DNA of the CDR3 is TGTGCCAGCAGCCTCTGGACAGGGGGAGAAACCCAGAACTTC. This encodes CASSLWTGGETQNF. The full variable domain, completed using reference TRBV11-2 and TRBJ2-5, is EAGVAQSPRYKIIEKRQSVAFWCNPISGHATLYWYQQILGQGPKLLIQFQNNGVVDDSQLPKDRFSAERLKGVDSTLKIQPAKLEDSAVYLCASSLWTGGETQNFGPGTRLLVL.

In the case of this clone: Other DNA sequences from this sample encode an identical CDR3 as well. V and J are TRBV11-2 and TRBJ2-7, with D possibly being TRBD2 (6 bases). CDR1 is SGHAT and CDR2 is FQNNGV in the germline V gene. Deletions cut 3 bases from V and 2 bases from J, with 8 bases between. This CDR3 is 13 amino acids long. The CDR3 region has the DNA TGTGCCAGCAGCTTGGGACTTGCCTACGAGCAGTACTTC. This translates into CASSLGLAYEQYF.

The chain links TRBV4-1 to TRBJ2-7, with D perhaps TRBD1 or TRBD2 (5 bases each). Trimming took 0 bases from V and 6 from J, leaving 12 bases between them. The germline V gene encodes CDR1 MGHRA and CDR2 YSYEKL. The CDR3 is 14 residues long. The CDR3 spells CASSQDRQGREQYF. The CDR3 DNA sequence: TGCGCCAGCAGCCAAGATAGGCAGGGACGCGAGCAGTACTTC.

The chain has TRBV18 and TRBJ2-7, with 9 bases identical to TRBD1. Trimming at V came to 3 bases and at J to 6 bases, leaving 9 bases not matched to a gene. Per germline, CDR1 KGHSH and CDR2 LQKENI. The CDR3 is made up of 15 amino acids. CDR3 bases: TGTGCCAGCTCACCGGACAGGGGAATCCCTTCCGAGCAGTACTTC. Translated: CASSPDRGIPSEQYF.

V and J are TRBV2 and TRBJ2-1; D perhaps matches TRBD2 (5 bases). Germline V CDR1 and CDR2: SNHLY, FYNNEI. Trimming cost V 8 bases and J 3 bases, with 14 bases left between them. The CDR3 sequence is 14 residues long. CDR3 sequence: CASGSLGGYNEQFF. The DNA of the CDR3 is TGTGCCAGCGGGAGCCTAGGCGGCTACAATGAGCAGTTCTTC.

This clone appeared once. The CDR3 protein is CASSPDRGYQETQYF. DNA of the CDR3: TGCGCCAGCAGCCCGGACAGGGGGTACCAAGAGACCCAGTACTTC. V and J are TRBV5-1 and TRBJ2-5, with 10 bases matching TRBD1. CDR3 length: 15 residues. The V segment lost 4 bases and the J segment 0 bases; nucleotides outside the gene matches: 3. Germline V gene data show CDR1 as SGHRS and CDR2 as YFSETQ.

The chain carries TRBV5-4 and TRBJ2-7, with 9 bases that match TRBD2. Germline V gene data show CDR1 as SGHNT and CDR2 as YYREEE (reference sequence). This CDR3 is built from 16 residues. V lost 4 bases, J lost 3 bases, and 11 bases stayed unmatched. The CDR3 coding sequence is TGTGCCAGCAGCATAGACCTTAGCGGGAGTCTCTACGAGCAGTACTTC. Its protein product is CASSIDLSGSLYEQYF.

This rearrangement joins TRBV28 to TRBJ2-3; D perhaps matches TRBD2 (5 bases). V was shortened by 3 bases and J by 5 bases, with 6 bases between the two germline ends. This CDR3 is 12 amino acids long. Germline lookup yields CDR1 MDHEN and CDR2 SYDVKM. The DNA of the CDR3 is TGTGCCAGCAGTTTCGAGGGAGATACGCAGTATTTT. It encodes CASSFEGDTQYF.

V and J are TRBV7-9 and TRBJ2-1, with D possibly being TRBD1 (6 bases). The CDR3 sequence is 15 residues long. V was pared by 2 bases and J by 4 bases, with 12 bases between. CDR1 and CDR2 from the germline V gene are SEHNR and FQNEAQ (reference sequence). CDR3 loop: CASSLPAGEYNEQFF. For the CDR3, the DNA is TGTGCCAGCAGCTTACCGGCAGGGGAATACAATGAGCAGTTCTTC.

The CDR3 coding sequence is TGTGCCAGCAGCCCCCTCCGGGCAGGGCGTAATTCACCCCTCCACTTT. Its translation: CASSPLRAGRNSPLHF. The V gene is TRBV7-9, the J gene TRBJ1-6, with D maybe TRBD1 (5 bases). CDR1 and CDR2 (germline): SEHNR, FQNEAQ (reference sequence). The CDR3 totals 16 residues. V gave up 5 bases and J gave up 6 bases, with 17 bases separating them.

This clone is a singleton in its sample. The genes are TRBV27 and TRBJ2-7; 14 bases map to TRBD2. Unmatched junction bases numbered 8, after V lost 5 bases and J lost 8 bases. CDR3 length: 15 residues. Germline-derived CDR1 and CDR2 are MNHEY and SMNVEV (reference sequence). The CDR3: CASSRGTSGRSKQYF. For the CDR3, the DNA is TGTGCCAGCAGTCGTGGGACTAGCGGGAGATCAAAGCAGTACTTC.